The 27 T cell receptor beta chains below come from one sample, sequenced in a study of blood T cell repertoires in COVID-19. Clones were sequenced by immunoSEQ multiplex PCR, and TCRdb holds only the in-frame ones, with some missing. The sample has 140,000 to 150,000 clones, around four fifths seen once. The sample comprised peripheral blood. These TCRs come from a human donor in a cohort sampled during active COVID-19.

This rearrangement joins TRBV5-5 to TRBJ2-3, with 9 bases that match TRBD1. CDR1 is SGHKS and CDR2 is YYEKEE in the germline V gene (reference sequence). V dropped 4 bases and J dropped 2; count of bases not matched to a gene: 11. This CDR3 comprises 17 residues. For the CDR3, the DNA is TGTGCCAGCAGCGCAAAGTACAGGGGGCGCGACACAGATACGCAGTATTTT. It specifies CASSAKYRGRDTDTQYF.

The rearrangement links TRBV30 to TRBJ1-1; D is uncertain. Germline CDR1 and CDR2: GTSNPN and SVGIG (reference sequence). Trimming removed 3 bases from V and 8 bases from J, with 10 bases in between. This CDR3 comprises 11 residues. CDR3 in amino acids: CAWSRGGEAFF. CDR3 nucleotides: TGTGCCTGGAGCCGCGGTGGGGAAGCTTTCTTT.

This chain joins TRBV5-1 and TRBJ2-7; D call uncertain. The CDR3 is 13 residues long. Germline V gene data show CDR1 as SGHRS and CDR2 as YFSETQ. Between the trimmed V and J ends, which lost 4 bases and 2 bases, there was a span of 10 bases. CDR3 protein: CASSVSVAYEQYF. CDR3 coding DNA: TGCGCCAGCAGCGTCTCAGTTGCCTACGAGCAGTACTTC. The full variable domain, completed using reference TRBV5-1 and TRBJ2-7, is KAGVTQTPRYLIKTRGQQVTLSCSPISGHRSVSWYQQTPGQGLQFLFEYFSETQRNKGNFPGRFSGRQFSNSRSEMNVSTLELGDSALYLCASSVSVAYEQYFGPGTRLTVT.

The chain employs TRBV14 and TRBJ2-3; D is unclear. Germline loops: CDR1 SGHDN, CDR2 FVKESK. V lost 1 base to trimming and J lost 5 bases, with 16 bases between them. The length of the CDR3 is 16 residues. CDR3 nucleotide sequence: TGTGCCAGCAGCCAAGGTGACCGACGTCCAGGAGATACGCAGTATTTT. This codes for CASSQGDRRPGDTQYF. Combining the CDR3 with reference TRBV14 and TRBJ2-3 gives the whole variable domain EAGVTQFPSHSVIEKGQTVTLRCDPISGHDNLYWYRRVMGKEIKFLLHFVKESKQDESGMPNNRFLAERTGGTYSTLKVQPAELEDSGVYFCASSQGDRRPGDTQYFGPGTRLTVL.

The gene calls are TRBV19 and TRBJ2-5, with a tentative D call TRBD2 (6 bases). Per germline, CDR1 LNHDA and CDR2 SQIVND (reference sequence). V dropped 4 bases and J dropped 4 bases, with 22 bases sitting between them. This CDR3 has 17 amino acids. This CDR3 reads CASSRRDRRGVGETQYF. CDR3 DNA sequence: TGTGCCAGTAGTAGGAGGGACCGACGCGGCGTGGGAGAGACCCAGTACTTC.

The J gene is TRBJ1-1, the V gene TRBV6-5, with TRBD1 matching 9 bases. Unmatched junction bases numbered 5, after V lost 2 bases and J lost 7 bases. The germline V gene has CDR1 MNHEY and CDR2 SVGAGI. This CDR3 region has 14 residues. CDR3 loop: CASSYHRGPGEAFF. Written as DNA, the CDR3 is TGTGCCAGCAGTTACCACAGGGGGCCAGGTGAAGCTTTCTTT.

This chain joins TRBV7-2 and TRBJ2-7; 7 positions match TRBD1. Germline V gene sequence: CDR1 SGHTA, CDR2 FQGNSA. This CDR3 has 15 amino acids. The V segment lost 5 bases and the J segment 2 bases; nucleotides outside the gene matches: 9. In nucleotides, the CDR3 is TGTGCCAGCAGCACCCGACAGGGTGGCACCTACGAGCAGTACTTC. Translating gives CASSTRQGGTYEQYF. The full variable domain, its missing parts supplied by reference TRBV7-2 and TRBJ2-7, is GAGVSQSPSNKVTEKGKDVELRCDPISGHTALYWYRQSLGQGLEFLIYFQGNSAPDKSGLPSDRFSAERTGGSVSTLTIQRTQQEDSAVYLCASSTRQGGTYEQYFGPGTRLTVT.

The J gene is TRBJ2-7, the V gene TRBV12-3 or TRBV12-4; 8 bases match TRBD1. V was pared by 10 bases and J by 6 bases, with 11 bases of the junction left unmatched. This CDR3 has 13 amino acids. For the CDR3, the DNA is TGTGCCACCACGGACAGGGTGAATTCCGAGCAGTACTTC. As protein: CATTDRVNSEQYF.

CDR3: CASSMLGQLAETQYF. In nucleotides, the CDR3 is TGCGCCAGCAGCATGCTGGGGCAGCTAGCGGAGACCCAGTACTTC. V and J are TRBV5-1 and TRBJ2-5; TRBD2 might be the D (6 bases). Germline CDR1 SGHRS, CDR2 YFSETQ. The ends were cut back, 4 bases at V and 5 bases at J, with 18 bases in the middle. This CDR3 spans 15 amino acids.

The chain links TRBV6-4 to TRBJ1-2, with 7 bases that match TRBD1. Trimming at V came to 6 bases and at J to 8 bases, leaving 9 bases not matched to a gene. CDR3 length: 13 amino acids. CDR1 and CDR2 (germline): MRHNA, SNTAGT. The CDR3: CASRGGAGGGYTF. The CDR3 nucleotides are TGTGCCAGCAGAGGGGGCGCTGGGGGAGGCTACACCTTC.

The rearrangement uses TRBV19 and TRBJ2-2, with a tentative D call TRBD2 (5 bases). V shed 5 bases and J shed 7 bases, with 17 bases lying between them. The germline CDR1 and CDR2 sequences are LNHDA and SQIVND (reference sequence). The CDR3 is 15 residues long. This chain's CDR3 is CASSPRRSGVGELFF. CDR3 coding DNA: TGTGCCAGTAGTCCCCGACGCTCCGGGGTCGGGGAGCTGTTTTTT.

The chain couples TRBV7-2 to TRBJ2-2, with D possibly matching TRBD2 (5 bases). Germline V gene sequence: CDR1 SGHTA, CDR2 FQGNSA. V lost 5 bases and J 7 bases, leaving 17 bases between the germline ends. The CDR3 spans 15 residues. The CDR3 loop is CASSVSGSVNGELFF. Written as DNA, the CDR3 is TGTGCCAGCAGCGTCAGCGGCAGCGTCAACGGGGAGCTGTTTTTT.

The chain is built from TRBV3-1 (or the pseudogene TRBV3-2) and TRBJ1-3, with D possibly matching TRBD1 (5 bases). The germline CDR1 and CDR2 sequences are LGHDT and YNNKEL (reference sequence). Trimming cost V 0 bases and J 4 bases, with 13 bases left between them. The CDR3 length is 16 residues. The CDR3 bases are TGTGCCAGCAGCCAAGATAGGGGCCACTCGGGAAACACCATATATTTT. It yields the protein CASSQDRGHSGNTIYF.

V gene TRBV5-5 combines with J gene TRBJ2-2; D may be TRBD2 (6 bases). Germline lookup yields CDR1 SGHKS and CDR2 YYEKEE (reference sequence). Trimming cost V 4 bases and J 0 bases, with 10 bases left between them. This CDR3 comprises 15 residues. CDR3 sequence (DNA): TGTGCCAGCAGCCTTGGGACTCCGAACACCGGGGAGCTGTTTTTT. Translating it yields CASSLGTPNTGELFF.

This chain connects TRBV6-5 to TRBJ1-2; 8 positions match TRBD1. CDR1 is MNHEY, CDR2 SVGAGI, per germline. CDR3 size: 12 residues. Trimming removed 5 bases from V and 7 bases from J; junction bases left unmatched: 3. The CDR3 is CASSNDRGGYTF. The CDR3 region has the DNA TGTGCCAGCAGTAACGACAGGGGTGGCTACACCTTC.

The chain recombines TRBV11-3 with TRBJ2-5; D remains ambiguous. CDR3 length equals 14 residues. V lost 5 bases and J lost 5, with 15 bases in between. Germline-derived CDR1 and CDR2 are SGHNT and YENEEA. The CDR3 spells CASSPQTQRETQYF. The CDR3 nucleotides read TGTGCCAGCAGCCCTCAAACGCAGAGGGAGACCCAGTACTTC.

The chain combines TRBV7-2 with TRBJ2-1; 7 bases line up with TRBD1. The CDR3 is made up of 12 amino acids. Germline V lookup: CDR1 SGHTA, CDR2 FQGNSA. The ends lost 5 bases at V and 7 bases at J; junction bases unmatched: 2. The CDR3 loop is CASSLRGNEQFF. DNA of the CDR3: TGTGCCAGCAGCCTCAGGGGGAATGAGCAGTTCTTC.

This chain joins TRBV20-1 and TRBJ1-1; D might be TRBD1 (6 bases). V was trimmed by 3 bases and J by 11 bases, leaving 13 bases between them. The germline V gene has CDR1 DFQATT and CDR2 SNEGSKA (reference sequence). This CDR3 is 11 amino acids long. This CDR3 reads CSARAGEGAFF. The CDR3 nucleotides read TGCAGTGCTAGGGCAGGGGAAGGGGCTTTCTTT.

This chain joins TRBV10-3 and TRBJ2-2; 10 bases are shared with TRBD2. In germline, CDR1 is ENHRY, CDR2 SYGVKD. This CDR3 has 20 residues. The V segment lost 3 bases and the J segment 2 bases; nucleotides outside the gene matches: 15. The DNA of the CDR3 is TGTGCCATCAGTGACCGGAGGGTAGCGGGGGGAATTAGAAACACCGGGGAGCTGTTTTTT. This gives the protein CAISDRRVAGGIRNTGELFF.

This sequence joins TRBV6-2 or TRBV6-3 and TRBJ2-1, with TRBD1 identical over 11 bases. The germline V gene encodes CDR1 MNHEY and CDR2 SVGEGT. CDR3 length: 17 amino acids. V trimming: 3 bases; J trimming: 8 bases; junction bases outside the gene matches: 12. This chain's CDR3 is CASSYPRPGQGGYEQFF. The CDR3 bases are TGTGCCAGCAGTTATCCCCGCCCGGGACAGGGGGGCTATGAGCAGTTCTTC.

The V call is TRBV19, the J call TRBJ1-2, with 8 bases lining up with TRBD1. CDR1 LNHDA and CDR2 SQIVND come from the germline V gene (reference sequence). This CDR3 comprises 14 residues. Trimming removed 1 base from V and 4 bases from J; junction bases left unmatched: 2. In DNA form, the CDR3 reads TGTGCCAGTAGTATAGGGACAGGGTCCTATGGCTACACCTTC. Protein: CASSIGTGSYGYTF.

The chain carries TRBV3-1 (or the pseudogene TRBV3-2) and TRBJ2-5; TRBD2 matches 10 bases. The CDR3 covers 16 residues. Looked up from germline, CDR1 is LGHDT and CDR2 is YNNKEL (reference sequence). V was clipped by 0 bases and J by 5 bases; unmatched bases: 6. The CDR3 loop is CASSQDLIAGGETQYF. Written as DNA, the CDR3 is TGTGCCAGCAGCCAAGATTTAATAGCGGGGGGTGAGACCCAGTACTTC.

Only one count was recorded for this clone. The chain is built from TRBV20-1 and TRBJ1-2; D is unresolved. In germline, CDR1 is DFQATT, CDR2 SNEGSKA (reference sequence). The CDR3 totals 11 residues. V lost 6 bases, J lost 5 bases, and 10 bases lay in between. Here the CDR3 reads CSASTAYGYTF. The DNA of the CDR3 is TGCAGTGCGAGCACAGCATATGGCTACACCTTC.

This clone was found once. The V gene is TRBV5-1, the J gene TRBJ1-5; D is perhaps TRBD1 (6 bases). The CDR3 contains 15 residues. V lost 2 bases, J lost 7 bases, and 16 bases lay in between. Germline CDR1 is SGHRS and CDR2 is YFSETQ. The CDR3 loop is CASSFTGSVGQPQHF. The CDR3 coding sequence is TGCGCCAGCAGCTTTACAGGGAGCGTCGGACAGCCCCAGCATTTT.

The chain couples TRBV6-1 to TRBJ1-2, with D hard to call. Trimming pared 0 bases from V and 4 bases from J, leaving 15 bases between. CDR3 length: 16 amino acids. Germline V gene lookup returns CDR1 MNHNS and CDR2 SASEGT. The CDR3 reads CASSEAFANSFYGYTF. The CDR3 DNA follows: TGTGCCAGCAGTGAAGCATTTGCGAACAGCTTCTATGGCTACACCTTC.

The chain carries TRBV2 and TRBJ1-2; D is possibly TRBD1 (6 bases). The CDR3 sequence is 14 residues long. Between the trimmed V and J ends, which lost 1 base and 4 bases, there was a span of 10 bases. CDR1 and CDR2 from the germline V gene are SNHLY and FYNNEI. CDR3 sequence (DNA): TGTGCCAGCAGTGAAGACAGCAGGGGCTATGGCTACACCTTC. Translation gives CASSEDSRGYGYTF. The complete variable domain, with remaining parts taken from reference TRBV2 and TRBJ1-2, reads EPEVTQTPSHQVTQMGQEVILRCVPISNHLYFYWYRQILGQKVEFLVSFYNNEISEKSEIFDDQFSVERPDGSNFTLKIRSTKLEDSAMYFCASSEDSRGYGYTFGSGTRLTVV.

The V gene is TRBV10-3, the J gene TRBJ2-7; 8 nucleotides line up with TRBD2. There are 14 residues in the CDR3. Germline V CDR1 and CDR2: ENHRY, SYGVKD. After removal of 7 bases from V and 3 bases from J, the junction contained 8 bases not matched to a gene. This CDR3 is CAIKLQRESYEQYF. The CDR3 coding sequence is TGTGCCATCAAGCTCCAGCGGGAGAGCTACGAGCAGTACTTC.